This T cell receptor (beta chain) was sequenced for a study of blood T cell repertoires in COVID-19. The germline V and J ends were trimmed by 3 bases and 4 bases, with 13 bases remaining between them. Germline CDR1 reads LNHDA; CDR2 reads SQIVND (reference sequence). This CDR3 contains 15 residues. Original analysis: Amplification with reference gene primers provided the estimates of nucleated cell counts. The repertoire was sequenced with immunoSEQ multiplex PCR; TCRdb's copy has only in-frame clones and lacks some. V and J calls and clone size follow that table, whereas D and trimming were derived from the DNA. Of roughly 260,000 clones detected, roughly four fifths appear once; the ten largest clones hold about 3.9%.

V usage is TRBV19 and J usage is TRBJ1-5; possible D gene TRBD1, 6 bases. Sequencing input: PBMCs or T cells enriched from blood (not recorded which). The sequence was collected from a middle-aged woman who had been exposed to COVID-19. The CDR3 DNA reads TGTGCCAGTAGTATGGATACCCAGGGGAATCAGCCCCAGCATTTT. This codes for CASSMDTQGNQPQHF.